Shown below are 22 T cell receptor beta chains from a single sample sequenced in a study of identical twins. One entry per CDR3 protein, called by TCRdb with MiXCR from the 5' RACE reads. The sample yields some 1,700,000 distinct CDR3 sequences, roughly a third seen once. Specimen: cord blood. The source is a newborn girl in good health.

This clonotype came up a few times. V is TRBV6-5 and J is TRBJ2-1; D unclear. Germline CDR1 MNHEY, CDR2 SVGAGI. The CDR3 covers 16 residues. The V gene lost 2 bases and the J gene lost 0 bases, with 11 bases spanning the gap. DNA of the CDR3: TGTGCCAGCAGTTACCGAGGCTTAAGCTCCTACAATGAGCAGTTCTTC. It specifies CASSYRGLSSYNEQFF.

The rearrangement joins TRBV20-1 to TRBJ2-3, with 10 bases that match TRBD2. This CDR3 has 14 residues. The trim removed 3 bases at V and 7 bases at J, leaving 7 bases unmatched. CDR1 DFQATT and CDR2 SNEGSKA come from the germline V gene (reference sequence). CDR3 DNA sequence: TGCAGTGCTAGTGAGCGGGAGGGTGTTAATACGCAGTATTTT. Its protein is CSASEREGVNTQYF.

The rearrangement links TRBV2 to TRBJ1-1, with D possibly TRBD1 on 5 matching bases. This CDR3 contains 14 residues. CDR1 and CDR2 (germline): SNHLY, FYNNEI. Trimming took off 8 bases at V and 4 bases at J, with 17 bases between the two ends. This CDR3 is CASSRGGKGTEAFF. The CDR3 DNA reads TGTGCCAGCTCCCGGGGGGGGAAGGGCACTGAAGCTTTCTTT.

This clonotype was picked up one time. V and J are TRBV28 and TRBJ2-7, with 8 nucleotides matching TRBD2. The V gene's germline CDR1 is MDHEN and CDR2 SYDVKM. V gave up 5 bases and J gave up 3 bases; unmatched junction bases: 9. The CDR3 covers 15 residues. The CDR3 DNA follows: TGTGCCAGCAGTGAGTCCTTCGGGAGGGTCTACGAGCAGTACTTC. Translating it yields CASSESFGRVYEQYF.

This clonotype was counted between two and nine times. The chain recombines TRBV28 with TRBJ1-5; a weak D match, TRBD1 (5 bases). V was shortened by 7 bases and J by 0 bases, with 16 bases between the two germline ends. This CDR3 region has 16 residues. Germline CDR1 MDHEN, CDR2 SYDVKM. Here the CDR3 reads CASNAGRLYSNQPQHF. The CDR3 coding sequence is TGTGCCAGCAACGCGGGGCGGTTGTATAGCAATCAGCCCCAGCATTTT.

This clonotype was seen a handful of times. This chain links TRBV2 with TRBJ2-7; 13 nucleotides match TRBD2. There are 18 residues in the CDR3. The germline V gene has CDR1 SNHLY and CDR2 FYNNEI. Trimming cost V 4 bases and J 1 base; bases outside gene matches: 10. The CDR3 protein is CASSGRTSGRGGSYEQYF. The CDR3 DNA reads as TGTGCCAGCAGTGGGAGGACTAGCGGGAGAGGGGGATCCTACGAGCAGTACTTC.

The chain has TRBV7-9 and TRBJ2-4; TRBD2 aligns across 7 bases. V was clipped by 5 bases and J by 0 bases; unmatched bases: 13. CDR3 length: 18 amino acids. The germline V gene encodes CDR1 SEHNR and CDR2 FQNEAQ (reference sequence). The CDR3 sequence: CASSGLRLAPIAKNIQYF. As DNA, the CDR3 is TGTGCCAGCAGCGGGTTGAGACTAGCACCCATAGCCAAAAACATTCAGTACTTC.

CDR3 DNA sequence: TGTACCAGCAGCAAAGGACAGGCCCCAGATACGCAGTATTTT. Protein product: CTSSKGQAPDTQYF. The rearrangement links TRBV21-1 to TRBJ2-3; the table names TRBD1, a call not compared with the DNA. TRBV21-1 is a pseudogene. This CDR3 region has 14 residues.

The chain carries TRBV3-1 and TRBJ2-6; no clear D gene. Germline loops: CDR1 LGHDT, CDR2 YNNKEL (reference sequence). The CDR3 totals 16 residues. The V gene lost 0 bases and the J gene lost 0 bases, with 6 bases spanning the gap. In DNA, the CDR3 is TGTGCCAGCAGCCAAGATCCCGCCTCTGGGGCCAACGTCCTGACTTTC. Residues: CASSQDPASGANVLTF.

This chain joins TRBV12-3 or TRBV12-4 and TRBJ2-1; D not resolved. The CDR3 is 13 residues long. Trimming removed 5 bases at V and 8 bases at J, with 13 bases between. For the CDR3, the DNA is TGTGCCAGCAGTCCCCAAAACCTAGATGAGCAGTTCTTC. Its protein product is CASSPQNLDEQFF.

This clonotype occurred a few times. V usage is TRBV11-2 and J usage is TRBJ2-7; 8 bases align to TRBD1. V was clipped by 3 bases and J by 2 bases; unmatched bases: 6. The germline CDR1 and CDR2 sequences are SGHAT and FQNNGV. The CDR3 totals 15 residues. The CDR3 spells CASSFRQGSPYEQYF. The CDR3 nucleotides are TGTGCCAGCAGCTTCCGACAGGGGAGCCCCTACGAGCAGTACTTC.

The V call is TRBV20-1, the J call TRBJ1-6; 9 nucleotides agree with TRBD1. Germline lookup yields CDR1 DFQATT and CDR2 SNEGSKA (reference sequence). CDR3 length equals 14 residues. J lost 5 bases, V lost 6 bases, and 5 bases had no gene match. Here the CDR3 reads CSALDRGHNSPLHF. DNA of the CDR3: TGCAGTGCACTGGACAGGGGCCATAATTCACCCCTCCACTTT.

This clonotype was observed a handful of times. The J gene is TRBJ1-4, the V gene TRBV3-1; D is uncertain. The CDR3 sequence is 15 residues long. Germline V CDR1 and CDR2: LGHDT, YNNKEL (reference sequence). V was shortened by 2 bases and J by 2 bases, with 9 bases between the two germline ends. The CDR3: CASSQYSVTNEKLFF. CDR3 nucleotide sequence: TGTGCCAGCAGCCAATACTCTGTGACTAATGAAAAACTGTTTTTT.

The gene calls are TRBV4-2 and TRBJ2-5; 9 nucleotides match TRBD2. The germline CDR1 and CDR2 sequences are LGHNA and YNFKEQ. The CDR3 is 17 amino acids. V dropped 4 bases and J dropped 4; count of bases not matched to a gene: 13. CDR3 nucleotides: TGTGCCAGCAGCCCTCACGGGGGTAGCGGGGGTCTAGAGACCCAGTACTTC. It codes for CASSPHGGSGGLETQYF.

This chain joins TRBV29-1 and TRBJ2-5; D is possibly TRBD1 (5 bases). There are 14 residues in the CDR3. CDR1 is SQVTM, CDR2 ANQGSEA, per germline. V was cut by 6 bases and J by 2 bases, with 16 bases left in between. The CDR3 DNA follows: TGCAGCGTCTCTAAAGGGGCCCAGCAAGAGACCCAGTACTTC. It yields the protein CSVSKGAQQETQYF.

This clonotype came up a few times. The chain uses TRBV20-1 and TRBJ2-3, with 16 bases fitting TRBD2. The germline CDR1 and CDR2 sequences are DFQATT and SNEGSKA (reference sequence). The J segment lost 4 bases and the V segment lost 2 bases, leaving 3 bases of the junction unmatched. The CDR3 covers 16 residues. This CDR3 reads CSARTGTSGRADTQYF. The CDR3 region has the DNA TGCAGTGCTAGAACCGGGACTAGCGGGAGGGCAGATACGCAGTATTTT.

J is TRBJ2-1 and V is TRBV28; TRBD2 aligns across 11 bases. Trimming cost V 10 bases and J 10 bases; bases outside gene matches: 12. The CDR3 is made up of 14 amino acids. CDR1 is MDHEN and CDR2 is SYDVKM in the germline V gene. CDR3 coding DNA: TGTGCCATTGGCAGGCTAGCGGGAGGAGGGGAGCAGTTCTTC. Amino acids: CAIGRLAGGGEQFF. The entire variable domain, with the rest obtained from reference TRBV28 and TRBJ2-1, is as follows: DVKVTQSSRYLVKRTGEKVFLECVQDMDHENMFWYRQDPGLGLRLIYFSYDVKMKEKGDIPEGYSVSREKKERFSLILESASTNQTSMYLCAIGRLAGGGEQFFGPGTRLTVL.

This clonotype was recorded a few times. CDR3 DNA: TGCAGTGCTAGAGATCCGACAGGGGCCAATCAGCCCCAGCATTTT. Amino acids: CSARDPTGANQPQHF. V and J are TRBV20-1 and TRBJ1-5; 8 positions match TRBD1. The length of the CDR3 is 15 residues. Unmatched junction bases numbered 4, after V lost 0 bases and J lost 3 bases. Per the germline V gene, CDR1 is DFQATT and CDR2 is SNEGSKA (reference sequence).

In this sample, this clonotype turned up a few times. This chain joins TRBV7-2 and TRBJ2-3; no clear D gene. Germline CDR1 SGHTA, CDR2 FQGNSA. The CDR3 is made up of 14 amino acids. Trimming removed 5 bases at V and 5 bases at J, with 14 bases between. This chain's CDR3 is CASSLGSFGDTQYF. DNA of the CDR3: TGTGCCAGCAGCCTAGGCTCGTTTGGAGATACGCAGTATTTT.

This clonotype was seen a few times. The V call is TRBV24-1, the J call TRBJ2-1; D is perhaps TRBD1 or TRBD2 (5 bases each). Germline loops: CDR1 KGHDR, CDR2 SFDVKD. There are 14 residues in the CDR3. V gave up 10 bases and J gave up 9 bases, with 21 bases separating them. CDR3 bases: TGTGCCACTGCAGGAAGGGCTCGGGGCAGTGAGCAGTTCTTC. Protein: CATAGRARGSEQFF.

The rearrangement links TRBV20-1 to TRBJ1-6; D gene ambiguous. CDR1 and CDR2 (germline): DFQATT, SNEGSKA (reference sequence). This CDR3 comprises 14 residues. Trimming pared 1 base from V and 7 bases from J, leaving 11 bases between. CDR3 protein: CSARAMATNSPLHF. DNA of the CDR3: TGCAGTGCTAGAGCTATGGCTACGAATTCACCCCTCCACTTT.

This clonotype was found a few times. The chain joins TRBV28 to TRBJ2-1; D gene ambiguous. V was pared by 3 bases and J by 6 bases, with 9 bases between. From germline, CDR1 is MDHEN and CDR2 SYDVKM. The CDR3 is 13 amino acids. The CDR3 here is CASSFLVANEQFF. The CDR3 DNA reads TGTGCCAGCAGTTTCCTAGTAGCCAATGAGCAGTTCTTC.